The clone carrying this T cell receptor beta chain has just a few counts. Here immunoSEQ multiplex PCR was the method, and the copy in TCRdb shows in-frame clones only, minus some. The sample includes 10,000 to 15,000 clones, about nine tenths of them seen just once. Brentuximab vedotin exposure varied, and every patient relapsed after autologous stem cell transplantation. With magnetic negative selection, CD4+ T cells were purified from PBMCs that had been thawed. These data are taken from a study of PD-1 blockade in classical Hodgkin lymphoma. The V end was cut by 0 bases, the J end by 4 bases, with 9 bases between. CDR1 is SEHNR, CDR2 FQNEAQ, per germline (reference sequence). The CDR3 covers 15 residues.

This chain links TRBV7-9 with TRBJ1-4; D might be TRBD1 (5 bases). Specimen: CD4+ T cells from blood, collected at baseline. The sequence derives from a human donor with classical Hodgkin lymphoma. CDR3 coding DNA: TGTGCCAGCAGCTTAGCAGTCAGGGTTAATGAAAAACTGTTTTTT. As protein: CASSLAVRVNEKLFF.